These 22 T cell receptor beta chains originate from one sample sequenced in a study of identical twins. In TCRdb, the 5' RACE reads were re-called with MiXCR into one record per CDR3 protein. The table includes about 480,000 distinct CDR3 sequences, 13% to 15% detected once. The same data also went into a second study, on yellow fever vaccine responses in identical twins.

The source material was CD4+ T cells sorted from blood. These receptor sequences come from a woman under 30 in good health.

This clonotype was counted between two and nine times. The V call is TRBV28, the J call TRBJ2-7; the D gene is possibly TRBD1 (6 bases). CDR3 length: 14 residues. CDR1 MDHEN and CDR2 SYDVKM come from the germline V gene. V lost 4 bases and J lost 3, with 13 bases in between. The CDR3 nucleotides read TGTGCCAGCAGTTCAGGACAGAGGTACTACGAGCAGTACTTC. Its protein is CASSSGQRYYEQYF.

This clonotype was seen more than once but under ten times. The chain recombines TRBV5-1 with TRBJ2-7; 7 nucleotides agree with TRBD1. Germline lookup yields CDR1 SGHRS and CDR2 YFSETQ. After removal of 5 bases from V and 0 bases from J, the junction contained 8 bases not matched to a gene. The CDR3 has 15 residues. The CDR3 here is CASRMDRLSSYEQYF. The CDR3 DNA is TGCGCCAGCAGAATGGACAGGTTGAGCTCCTACGAGCAGTACTTC. Full variable domain (remainder filled in from reference TRBV5-1 and TRBJ2-7): KAGVTQTPRYLIKTRGQQVTLSCSPISGHRSVSWYQQTPGQGLQFLFEYFSETQRNKGNFPGRFSGRQFSNSRSEMNVSTLELGDSALYLCASRMDRLSSYEQYFGPGTRLTVT.

In its sample, this clonotype was seen many times. The chain recombines TRBV4-3 with TRBJ2-7; D gene uncertain. The germline V and J ends were trimmed by 0 bases and 6 bases, with 9 bases remaining between them. Germline lookup yields CDR1 LGHNA and CDR2 YSLEER. The CDR3 is 13 residues long. The CDR3 loop is CASSQDNFGEQYF. CDR3 sequence (DNA): TGCGCCAGCAGCCAAGATAATTTTGGCGAGCAGTACTTC.

J is TRBJ1-5 and V is TRBV2; D gene ambiguous. The CDR3 covers 15 residues. Trimming pared 1 base from V and 7 bases from J, leaving 14 bases between. CDR1 and CDR2 from the germline V gene are SNHLY and FYNNEI. The CDR3 nucleotides are TGTGCCAGCAGTGAAGAGACGGGCATAGGGCAGCCCCAGCATTTT. Residues: CASSEETGIGQPQHF.

This clonotype turned up a few times. The rearrangement links TRBV20-1 to TRBJ2-7; D is possibly TRBD1 (5 bases). The germline CDR1 and CDR2 sequences are DFQATT and SNEGSKA (reference sequence). V lost 0 bases and J lost 3, with 12 bases in between. The CDR3 is 14 amino acids. The CDR3 sequence: CSARDSGQHYEQYF. CDR3 DNA: TGCAGTGCTAGAGATTCAGGGCAGCACTACGAGCAGTACTTC.

This clonotype appeared a few times. The chain links TRBV7-9 to TRBJ2-5; 8 nucleotides match TRBD2. Germline V gene lookup returns CDR1 SEHNR and CDR2 FQNEAQ (reference sequence). After removal of 3 bases from V and 3 bases from J, the junction contained 6 bases not matched to a gene. CDR3 length: 15 residues. CDR3 sequence reads: CASSFLAGTKETQYF. The CDR3 region has the DNA TGTGCCAGCAGCTTTCTAGCGGGTACGAAAGAGACCCAGTACTTC. Full variable domain (missing parts from reference TRBV7-9 and TRBJ2-5): DTGVSQNPRHKITKRGQNVTFRCDPISEHNRLYWYRQTLGQGPEFLTYFQNEAQLEKSRLLSDRFSAERPKGSFSTLEIQRTEQGDSAMYLCASSFLAGTKETQYFGPGTRLLVL.

This clonotype was observed at least ten times. The chain combines TRBV12-3 or TRBV12-4 with TRBJ2-1; perhaps TRBD1 as D (6 bases). The ends were cut back, 5 bases at V and 6 bases at J, with 14 bases in the middle. The CDR3 loop spans 14 amino acids. The CDR3 protein is CASSAGTQRNEQFF. The CDR3, as DNA: TGTGCCAGCAGTGCCGGGACACAGCGCAATGAGCAGTTCTTC.

The chain joins TRBV20-1 to TRBJ1-2, with D unresolved. The CDR3 loop spans 11 amino acids. Germline CDR1 reads DFQATT; CDR2 reads SNEGSKA (reference sequence). V was pared by 6 bases and J by 9 bases, with 14 bases between. CDR3 coding DNA: TGCAGTGCCGTATATATGGAGAGCTACACCTTC. This encodes CSAVYMESYTF.

For this clonotype: The junction departs from the called germline gene at one end, perhaps through a read error. This chain joins TRBV6-1 and TRBJ2-7, with 9 bases identical to TRBD1. CDR1 is MNHNS, CDR2 SASEGT, per germline. The CDR3 is 13 residues long. The CDR3 protein is CASSQADRGEQYF. The CDR3 coding sequence is TGTGCCAGCAGTCAAGCGGACAGGGGCGAGCAGTACTTC.

The chain combines TRBV3-1 with TRBJ2-6; D unclear. CDR3 length equals 17 residues. The V and J ends lost 1 base and 2 bases respectively, with 12 bases between them. Per germline, CDR1 LGHDT and CDR2 YNNKEL (reference sequence). In DNA form, the CDR3 reads TGTGCCAGCAGCCAAGTTCCAGTTACTCCTGGGGCCAACGTCCTGACTTTC. Amino acids: CASSQVPVTPGANVLTF.

The V gene is TRBV12-3 or TRBV12-4, the J gene TRBJ1-6; D unclear. This CDR3 region has 13 residues. V lost 3 bases and J lost 10, with 10 bases in between. CDR3 in amino acids: CASSFLIYSPLHF. Here the CDR3 DNA reads TGTGCCAGCAGTTTTTTGATTTACTCACCCCTCCACTTT.

The V gene is TRBV18, the J gene TRBJ2-1, with D maybe TRBD2 (5 bases). Germline loops: CDR1 KGHSH, CDR2 LQKENI. Trimming pared 2 bases from V and 6 bases from J, leaving 11 bases between. The CDR3 contains 14 residues. CDR3 sequence (DNA): TGTGCCAGCTCACCAACGGGATTAGGCAATGAGCAGTTCTTC. Its protein is CASSPTGLGNEQFF. Using reference TRBV18 and TRBJ2-1 for the parts outside the CDR3, the full variable domain is NAGVMQNPRHLVRRRGQEARLRCSPMKGHSHVYWYRQLPEEGLKFMVYLQKENIIDESGMPKERFSAEFPKEGPSILRIQQVVRGDSAAYFCASSPTGLGNEQFFGPGTRLTVL.

This clonotype came up a few times. This sequence joins TRBV28 and TRBJ1-3, with D maybe TRBD1 (5 bases). CDR3 length: 15 amino acids. Germline V lookup: CDR1 MDHEN, CDR2 SYDVKM. Between the trimmed V and J ends, which lost 7 bases and 2 bases, there was a span of 15 bases. CDR3 bases: TGTGCCAGCAATAGGGGCTACTCGCCTGGAAACACCATATATTTT. This sequence encodes CASNRGYSPGNTIYF.

This chain uses TRBV20-1 with TRBJ2-1; 14 bases align to TRBD2. Losses at the gene ends were 6 bases for V and 0 bases for J; bases not matched to a gene: 7. The CDR3 extends over 17 amino acids. The V gene's germline CDR1 is DFQATT and CDR2 SNEGSKA (reference sequence). The CDR3 DNA reads as TGCAGTGCAAGGACTAGCGGGGGGACGAGCTCCTACAATGAGCAGTTCTTC. Its protein is CSARTSGGTSSYNEQFF.

This clonotype was seen a few times. V and J are TRBV4-2 and TRBJ2-3; the D gene is possibly TRBD2 (7 bases). CDR1 and CDR2 from the germline V gene are LGHNA and YNFKEQ. The CDR3 covers 14 residues. V was pared by 8 bases and J by 4 bases, with 16 bases between. The DNA for the CDR3 is TGTGCCAGCCAACCTAGGGGGGGGGCAGATACGCAGTATTTT. Its translation: CASQPRGGADTQYF.

The rearrangement joins TRBV6-1 to TRBJ2-2, with D unresolved. CDR1 and CDR2 (germline): MNHNS, SASEGT. CDR3 size: 11 residues. The CDR3 loop is CASSVIGELFF. Written as DNA, the CDR3 is TGTGCATCTTCGGTGATCGGGGAGCTGTTTTTT.

The chain links TRBV15 to TRBJ2-7, with D perhaps TRBD1 (5 bases). The germline V and J ends were trimmed by 1 base and 2 bases, with 18 bases remaining between them. From germline, CDR1 is LNHNV and CDR2 YYDKDF (reference sequence). The CDR3 totals 17 residues. The CDR3 DNA follows: TGTGCCACCAGCAGAGGCTACGACACGACGACAGCCTACGAGCAGTACTTC. Translated: CATSRGYDTTTAYEQYF.

This clonotype was seen more than once but under ten times. This sequence joins TRBV29-1 and TRBJ2-3; D is tentatively TRBD1 or TRBD2 (5 bases each). The CDR3 spans 15 residues. Germline CDR1 is SQVTM and CDR2 is ANQGSEA. V was clipped by 5 bases and J by 4 bases, with 19 bases between them. CDR3 protein: CSVPIGTSFSDTQYF. CDR3 nucleotides: TGCAGCGTTCCAATAGGGACCAGCTTTTCAGATACGCAGTATTTT.

V gene TRBV20-1 combines with J gene TRBJ2-1, with D tentatively TRBD2 (6 bases). The V end lost 6 bases, the J end lost 6 bases, and 18 bases lay between the germline ends. This CDR3 is 14 amino acids long. Germline values: CDR1 DFQATT, CDR2 SNEGSKA (reference sequence). The CDR3 DNA reads as TGCAGTGCCGGCCGGGACTCCTCTCTCAATGAGCAGTTCTTC. Its translation is CSAGRDSSLNEQFF.

This sequence joins TRBV6-5 and TRBJ2-5; D not resolved. V shed 0 bases and J shed 0 bases, with 11 bases lying between them. The CDR3 runs 16 residues. Germline V gives CDR1 MNHEY, CDR2 SVGAGI. The CDR3 is CASSYSKRKYQETQYF. In nucleotides, the CDR3 is TGTGCCAGCAGTTACTCGAAAAGAAAATACCAAGAGACCCAGTACTTC.

The chain is built from TRBV20-1 and TRBJ2-7, with TRBD1 as a possible D gene (6 bases). From germline, CDR1 is DFQATT and CDR2 SNEGSKA (reference sequence). The V and J ends lost 6 bases and 3 bases respectively, with 12 bases between them. CDR3 length: 12 amino acids. CDR3 in amino acids: CSAGRDNYEQYF. DNA of the CDR3: TGCAGTGCGGGCCGGGACAACTACGAGCAGTACTTC.

The chain is built from TRBV12-3 or TRBV12-4 and TRBJ2-2, with D perhaps TRBD2 (6 bases). The CDR3 has 14 residues. The V end was cut by 3 bases, the J end by 6 bases, with 11 bases between. CDR3 amino acids: CASSFGLTPGELFF. CDR3 in DNA: TGTGCCAGCAGTTTCGGACTAACCCCCGGGGAGCTGTTTTTT.